These 5 T cell receptor beta chains share one sample of origin, sequenced in a study of cytomegalovirus exposure and HLA in healthy donors. TCRdb's copy holds only in-frame clones and misses some; the assay was immunoSEQ multiplex PCR. The table shows 95,000 to 150,000 clones, with roughly 90% occurring only once. The sample consisted of PBMCs. Receptor source: a woman between 18 and 30 years old in good health and CMV-seropositive.

This chain connects TRBV18 to TRBJ1-2; D gene unclear. Trimming pared 3 bases from V and 4 bases from J, leaving 15 bases between. In germline, CDR1 is KGHSH, CDR2 LQKENI. CDR3 length equals 15 residues. CDR3 in amino acids: CASSPGTSLGYGYTF. CDR3 DNA sequence: TGTGCCAGCTCACCTGGTACGTCGCTAGGCTATGGCTACACCTTC. The complete variable domain, with remaining parts taken from reference TRBV18 and TRBJ1-2, reads NAGVMQNPRHLVRRRGQEARLRCSPMKGHSHVYWYRQLPEEGLKFMVYLQKENIIDESGMPKERFSAEFPKEGPSILRIQQVVRGDSAAYFCASSPGTSLGYGYTFGSGTRLTVV.

V gene TRBV30 combines with J gene TRBJ2-3, with D perhaps TRBD2 (7 bases). Germline lookup yields CDR1 GTSNPN and CDR2 SVGIG (reference sequence). This CDR3 is built from 17 residues. The V and J ends lost 0 bases and 4 bases respectively, with 20 bases between them. The CDR3 loop reads CAWSVRGEGGPPDTQYF. The CDR3 coding sequence is TGTGCCTGGAGTGTAAGAGGGGAGGGGGGGCCGCCAGATACGCAGTATTTT.

This chain uses TRBV6-1 with TRBJ2-3; D possibly corresponds to TRBD2 (5 bases). With 6 bases removed from V and 5 bases from J, the gap between germline ends came to 12 bases. The CDR3 is made up of 13 amino acids. Germline CDR1 is MNHNS and CDR2 is SASEGT. Written as DNA, the CDR3 is TGTGCCAGCAGCTTAGCGCGAAAAGATACGCAGTATTTT. Translated: CASSLARKDTQYF.

The chain combines TRBV6-5 with TRBJ1-2; 11 nucleotides line up with TRBD1. This CDR3 region has 14 residues. CDR1 is MNHEY, CDR2 SVGAGI, per germline. V gave up 5 bases and J gave up 7 bases; unmatched junction bases: 6. CDR3 amino acids: CASSDGQGARGYTF. The CDR3 region has the DNA TGTGCCAGCAGTGACGGACAGGGGGCTCGTGGCTACACCTTC.

The rearrangement uses TRBV7-2 and TRBJ2-5; 7 bases agree with TRBD1. The CDR3 runs 17 residues. From germline, CDR1 is SGHTA and CDR2 FQGNSA. V dropped 2 bases and J dropped 3; count of bases not matched to a gene: 12. The CDR3: CASSLRARQGEKETQYF. CDR3 bases: TGTGCCAGCAGCTTACGGGCCCGGCAGGGGGAGAAAGAGACCCAGTACTTC. Variable domain in full (rest from reference TRBV7-2 and TRBJ2-5): GAGVSQSPSNKVTEKGKDVELRCDPISGHTALYWYRQSLGQGLEFLIYFQGNSAPDKSGLPSDRFSAERTGGSVSTLTIQRTQQEDSAVYLCASSLRARQGEKETQYFGPGTRLLVL.